The sequence of this TCR beta chain was determined in a study of blood T cell repertoires in COVID-19. Turning to the study itself: Spain, Italy and the United States supplied samples that represented acute and convalescent COVID-19.

Generated by immunoSEQ multiplex PCR, the TCRdb table keeps only in-frame clones and is missing some. This sample has 150,000 to 200,000 clones; under 85% occur once, and the top ten carry 10% to 15%. This CDR3 spans 13 amino acids. V was trimmed by 7 bases and J by 4 bases, leaving 11 bases between them. Germline CDR1 and CDR2: LNHDA and SQIVND (reference sequence). The sample taken for sequencing was peripheral blood. This sequence was found in a man aged 65 to 79 who had recovered from COVID-19. J is TRBJ2-1 and V is TRBV19; D gene unclear. CDR3: CASNDLAYNEQFF. In DNA, the CDR3 is TGTGCCAGTAATGACTTGGCGTACAATGAGCAGTTCTTC.